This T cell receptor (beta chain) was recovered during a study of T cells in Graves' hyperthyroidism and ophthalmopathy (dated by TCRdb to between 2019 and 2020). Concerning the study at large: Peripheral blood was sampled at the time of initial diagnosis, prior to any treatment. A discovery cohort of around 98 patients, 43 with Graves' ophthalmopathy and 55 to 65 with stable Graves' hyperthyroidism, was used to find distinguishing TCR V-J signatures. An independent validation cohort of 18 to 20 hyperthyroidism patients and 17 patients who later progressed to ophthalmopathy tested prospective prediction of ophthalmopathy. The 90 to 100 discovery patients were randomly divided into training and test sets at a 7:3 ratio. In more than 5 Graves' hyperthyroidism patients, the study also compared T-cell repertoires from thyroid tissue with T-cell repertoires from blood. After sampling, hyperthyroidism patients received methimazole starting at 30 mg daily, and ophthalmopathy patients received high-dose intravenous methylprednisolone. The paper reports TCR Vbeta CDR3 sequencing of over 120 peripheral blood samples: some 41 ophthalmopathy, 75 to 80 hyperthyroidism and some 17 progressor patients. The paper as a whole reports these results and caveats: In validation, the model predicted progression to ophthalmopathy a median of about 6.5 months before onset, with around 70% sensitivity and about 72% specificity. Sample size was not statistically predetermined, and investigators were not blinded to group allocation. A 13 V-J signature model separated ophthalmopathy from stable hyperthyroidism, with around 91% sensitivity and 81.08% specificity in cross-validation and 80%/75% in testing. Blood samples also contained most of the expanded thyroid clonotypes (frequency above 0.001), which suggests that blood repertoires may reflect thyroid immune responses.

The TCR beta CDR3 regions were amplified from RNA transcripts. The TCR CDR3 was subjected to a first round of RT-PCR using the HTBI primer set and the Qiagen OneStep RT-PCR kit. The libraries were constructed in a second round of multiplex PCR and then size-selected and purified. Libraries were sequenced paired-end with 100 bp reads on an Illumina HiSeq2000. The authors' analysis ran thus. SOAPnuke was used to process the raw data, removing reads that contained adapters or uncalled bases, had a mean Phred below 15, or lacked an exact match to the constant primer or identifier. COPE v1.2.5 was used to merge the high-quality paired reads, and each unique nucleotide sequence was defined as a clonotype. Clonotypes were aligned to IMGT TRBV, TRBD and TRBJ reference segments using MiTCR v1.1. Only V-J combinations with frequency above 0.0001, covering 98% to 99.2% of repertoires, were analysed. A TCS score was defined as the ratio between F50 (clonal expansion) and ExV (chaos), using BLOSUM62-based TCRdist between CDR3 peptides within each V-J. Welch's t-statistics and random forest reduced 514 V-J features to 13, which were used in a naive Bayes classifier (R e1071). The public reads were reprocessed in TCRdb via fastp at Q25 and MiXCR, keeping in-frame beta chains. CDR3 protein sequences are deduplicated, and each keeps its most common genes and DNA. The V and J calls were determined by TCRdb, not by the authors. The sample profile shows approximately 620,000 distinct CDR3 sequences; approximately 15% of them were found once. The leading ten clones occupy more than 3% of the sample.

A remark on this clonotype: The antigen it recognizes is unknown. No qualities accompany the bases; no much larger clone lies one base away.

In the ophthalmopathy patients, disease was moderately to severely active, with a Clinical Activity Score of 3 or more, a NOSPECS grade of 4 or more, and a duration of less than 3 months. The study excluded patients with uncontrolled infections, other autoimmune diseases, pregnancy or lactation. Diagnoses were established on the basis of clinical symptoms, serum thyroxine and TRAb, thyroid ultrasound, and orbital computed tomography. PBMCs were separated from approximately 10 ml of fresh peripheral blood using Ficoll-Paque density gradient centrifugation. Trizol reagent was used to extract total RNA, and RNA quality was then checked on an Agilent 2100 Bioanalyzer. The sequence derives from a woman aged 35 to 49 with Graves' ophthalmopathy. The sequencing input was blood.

The DNA is TGCGCCAGCAGCTTGGTGTGGCAGATCACCGGGGAGCTGTTTTTT. This yields the protein CASSLVWQITGELFF. The rearrangement combines TRBV5-1 with TRBJ2-2; no D gene call is confident. From the germline V gene, CDR1 is SGHRS and CDR2 is YFSETQ. Between the V and J ends, shortened by 0 bases and 4 bases respectively, the junction contains 10 bases. The CDR3, cysteine through phenylalanine, is 15 amino acids long. The only DNA kept is the CDR3, 45 bases in frame from the first base.